This T cell receptor beta chain was documented in a study of a mutant IDH1 vaccine in newly diagnosed glioma. Study at large: Averaging roughly 40 years of age, treated patients were around 60% male and approximately 40% female.

This sample's time point: week 11, during vaccination. Doses of 300 ug of mutant IDH1 20-mer peptide were given with topical imiquimod. The junction had 9 bases not matched to a gene; V was cut back by 7 bases and J by 6 bases. The CDR3 is 15 residues long. CDR1 MNHNS and CDR2 SASEGT come from the germline V gene. Comment on this clone: Its antigen is as yet unknown.

The protocol was immunoSEQ multiplex PCR, while the TCRdb copy is restricted to in-frame clones and leaves out a portion. The profile shows 95,000 to 120,000 clones, roughly nine tenths of them singletons. The sequence was collected from a woman aged 45-65 years with glioma. The sequencing here drew on PBMCs, taken from a glioma patient whose treatment included an IDH1 peptide vaccine. The chain joins TRBV6-1 to TRBJ2-7; TRBD2 matches at 13 bases. The CDR3 here is CASNRPGLAGAEQYF. In DNA form, the CDR3 reads TGTGCCAGCAATCGACCAGGACTAGCGGGAGCCGAGCAGTACTTC.